The 11 T cell receptor beta chains below all came from one sample that was sequenced in a study of identical twins. TCRdb analysed the 5' RACE reads with MiXCR anew, one entry per CDR3 protein. The sample has 550,000 to 800,000 distinct CDR3 sequences; just over 7% are singletons. The same sample was also used in a study of yellow fever vaccine responses in identical twins.

The source material was PBMCs. These receptors were collected from a young woman in good health.

This clonotype was recorded a few times. The V and J genes are TRBV3-1 and TRBJ2-3; D is undetermined. V was pared by 1 base and J by 1 base, with 9 bases between. The CDR3 is 15 residues long. Per germline, CDR1 LGHDT and CDR2 YNNKEL (reference sequence). As DNA, the CDR3 is TGTGCCAGCAGCCAAGTAGGTACAGGCACAGATACGCAGTATTTT. This encodes CASSQVGTGTDTQYF.

This clonotype was seen repeatedly, ten times or more. The chain carries TRBV5-1 and TRBJ1-4; D gene unclear. CDR1 and CDR2 from the germline V gene are SGHRS and YFSETQ. V lost 1 base, J lost 5 bases, and 6 bases lay in between. The length of the CDR3 is 13 residues. CDR3 nucleotide sequence: TGCGCCAGCAGCTTGTCACAGAATGAAAAACTGTTTTTT. Amino acid sequence: CASSLSQNEKLFF.

The sample holds a few counts of this clonotype. V and J are TRBV29-1 and TRBJ1-1; 8 bases are shared with TRBD1. The length of the CDR3 is 14 residues. The ends lost 6 bases at V and 4 bases at J; junction bases unmatched: 10. Germline V gene lookup returns CDR1 SQVTM and CDR2 ANQGSEA. The CDR3 here is CSVAQGARGTEAFF. The CDR3 DNA reads TGCAGCGTGGCCCAGGGGGCTAGGGGCACTGAAGCTTTCTTT.

This clonotype has more than one count but fewer than ten. The gene calls are TRBV5-4 and TRBJ1-2; TRBD1 matches 8 bases. The V and J ends lost 4 bases and 8 bases, in that order; junction bases with no gene match: 4. CDR1 is SGHNT and CDR2 is YYREEE in the germline V gene (reference sequence). The CDR3 has 12 residues. CDR3 residues: CASSATGVGYTF. DNA of the CDR3: TGTGCCAGCAGCGCGACAGGGGTAGGCTACACCTTC.

The gene calls are TRBV5-5 and TRBJ2-5; TRBD2 matches 14 bases. J was trimmed by 5 bases and V by 0 bases; bases with no gene match: 3. Germline values: CDR1 SGHKS, CDR2 YYEKEE (reference sequence). This CDR3 contains 16 residues. In nucleotides, the CDR3 is TGTGCCAGCAGCTTGGGCGGGACTAGCGGGAGTGAGACCCAGTACTTC. As protein: CASSLGGTSGSETQYF.

This clonotype was picked up a small number of times. The chain links TRBV5-1 to TRBJ2-5, with TRBD1 matching 12 bases. The CDR3 spans 16 residues. Germline V gives CDR1 SGHRS, CDR2 YFSETQ. After removal of 0 bases from V and 6 bases from J, the junction contained 6 bases not matched to a gene. The chain's CDR3 is CASSLGRDRGPKTQYF. CDR3 DNA sequence: TGCGCCAGCAGCTTGGGTCGGGACAGGGGGCCGAAGACCCAGTACTTC.

This clonotype was observed many times. The gene calls are TRBV4-1 and TRBJ2-1; D assignment may be TRBD1 or TRBD2 (5 bases each). There are 14 residues in the CDR3. The V end lost 0 bases, the J end lost 8 bases, and 11 bases lay between the germline ends. Germline V gene data show CDR1 as MGHRA and CDR2 as YSYEKL. The CDR3 DNA is TGCGCCAGCAGCCAAGACCAGGGACGGGATGAGCAGTTCTTC. It specifies CASSQDQGRDEQFF.

This clonotype occurred many times. The chain has TRBV29-1 and TRBJ1-3; 7 bases align to TRBD1. Germline-derived CDR1 and CDR2 are SQVTM and ANQGSEA. This CDR3 has 16 residues. The ends lost 6 bases at V and 2 bases at J; junction bases unmatched: 13. The CDR3 bases are TGCAGCGTGGGGAATACAGGGGCGCCCACTGGAAACACCATATATTTT. Translation gives CSVGNTGAPTGNTIYF.

This clonotype was detected ten times or more. The V call is TRBV9, the J call TRBJ2-2; possible D gene TRBD1, 6 bases. This CDR3 is 17 amino acids long. V was clipped by 0 bases and J by 0 bases, with 12 bases between them. Germline-derived CDR1 and CDR2 are SGDLS and YYNGEE. CDR3 DNA sequence: TGTGCCAGCAGCGTAGCTGCAAAGGGGGCGAACACCGGGGAGCTGTTTTTT. Its protein is CASSVAAKGANTGELFF.

This chain uses TRBV6-2 or TRBV6-3 with TRBJ2-7, with 8 bases identical to TRBD2. This CDR3 region has 15 residues. CDR1 MNHEY and CDR2 SVGEGT come from the germline V gene. V shed 2 bases, J shed 2 bases, and the junction held 5 bases outside the gene matches. In nucleotides, the CDR3 is TGTGCCAGCAGTTACGTAGCGGGATACCCCTACGAGCAGTACTTC. Its protein product is CASSYVAGYPYEQYF.

This clonotype was seen repeatedly, ten times or more. V is TRBV27 and J is TRBJ2-7; TRBD2 matches at 9 bases. J lost 2 bases, V lost 11 bases, and 22 bases had no gene match. From germline, CDR1 is MNHEY and CDR2 SMNVEV (reference sequence). The CDR3 runs 18 residues. CDR3 DNA: TGTGCCGAGTGCGGTCCTAGCGGGATCCATTGGGTCACCTACGAGCAGTACTTC. It specifies CAECGPSGIHWVTYEQYF.